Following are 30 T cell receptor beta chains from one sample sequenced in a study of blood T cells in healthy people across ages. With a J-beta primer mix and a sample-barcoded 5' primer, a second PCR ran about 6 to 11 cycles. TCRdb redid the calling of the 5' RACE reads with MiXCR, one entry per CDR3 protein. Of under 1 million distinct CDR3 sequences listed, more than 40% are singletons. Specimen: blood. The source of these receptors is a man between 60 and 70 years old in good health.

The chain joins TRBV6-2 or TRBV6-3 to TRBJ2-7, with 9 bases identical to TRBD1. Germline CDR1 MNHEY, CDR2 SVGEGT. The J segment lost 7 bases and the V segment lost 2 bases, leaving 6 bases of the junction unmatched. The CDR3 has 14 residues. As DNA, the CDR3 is TGTGCCAGCAGTTACCCTCCGACAGGGGGTGAGCAGTACTTC. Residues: CASSYPPTGGEQYF.

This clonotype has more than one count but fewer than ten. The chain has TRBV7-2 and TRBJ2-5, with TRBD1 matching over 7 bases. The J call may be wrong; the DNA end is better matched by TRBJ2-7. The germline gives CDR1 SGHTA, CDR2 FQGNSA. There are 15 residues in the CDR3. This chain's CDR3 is CASSLATGLGFEQYF. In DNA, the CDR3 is TGTGCCAGCAGCTTAGCGACAGGGCTCGGCTTCGAGCAGTACTTC.

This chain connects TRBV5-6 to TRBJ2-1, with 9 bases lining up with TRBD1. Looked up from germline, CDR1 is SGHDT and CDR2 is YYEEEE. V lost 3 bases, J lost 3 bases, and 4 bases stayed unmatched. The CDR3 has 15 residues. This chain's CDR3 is CASSYRDRDYNEQFF. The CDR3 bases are TGTGCCAGCAGCTACCGGGACAGGGACTACAATGAGCAGTTCTTC. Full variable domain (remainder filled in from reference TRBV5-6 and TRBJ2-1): DAGVTQSPTHLIKTRGQQVTLRCSPKSGHDTVSWYQQALGQGPQFIFQYYEEEERQRGNFPDRFSGHQFPNYSSELNVNALLLGDSALYLCASSYRDRDYNEQFFGPGTRLTVL.

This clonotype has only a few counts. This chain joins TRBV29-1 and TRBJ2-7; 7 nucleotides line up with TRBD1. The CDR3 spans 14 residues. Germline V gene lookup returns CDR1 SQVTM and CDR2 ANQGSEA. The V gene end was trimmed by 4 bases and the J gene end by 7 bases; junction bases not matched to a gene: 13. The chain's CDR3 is CSVGIRDSNNEQYF. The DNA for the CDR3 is TGCAGCGTTGGGATCCGGGACAGCAACAATGAGCAGTACTTC.

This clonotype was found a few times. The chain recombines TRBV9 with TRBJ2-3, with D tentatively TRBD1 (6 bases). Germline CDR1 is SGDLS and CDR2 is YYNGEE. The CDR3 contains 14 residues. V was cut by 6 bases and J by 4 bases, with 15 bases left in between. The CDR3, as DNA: TGTGCCAGCACCCAAGGTGGGGGCCCAGATACGCAGTATTTT. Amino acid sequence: CASTQGGGPDTQYF. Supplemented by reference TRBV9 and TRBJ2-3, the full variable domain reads DSGVTQTPKHLITATGQRVTLRCSPRSGDLSVYWYQQSLDQGLQFLIQYYNGEERAKGNILERFSAQQFPDLHSELNLSSLELGDSALYFCASTQGGGPDTQYFGPGTRLTVL.

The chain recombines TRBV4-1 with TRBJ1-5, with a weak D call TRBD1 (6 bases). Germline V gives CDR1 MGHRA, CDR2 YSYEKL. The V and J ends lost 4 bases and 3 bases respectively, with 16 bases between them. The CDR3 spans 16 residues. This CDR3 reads CASSLPGRGHNQPQHF. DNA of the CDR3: TGCGCCAGCAGCCTCCCCGGTCGGGGGCACAATCAGCCCCAGCATTTT.

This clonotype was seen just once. The CDR3 DNA sequence: TGCGCCAGCAGCTTGGATTCAGGGGCTTTAAATGGTGAGCAGTACTTC. This codes for CASSLDSGALNGEQYF. The J gene is TRBJ2-4, the V gene TRBV5-1; tentatively, D is TRBD1 (6 bases). V was cut by 0 bases and J by 13 bases, with 23 bases left in between. The CDR3 runs to 16 residues. Germline CDR1 and CDR2: SGHRS and YFSETQ.

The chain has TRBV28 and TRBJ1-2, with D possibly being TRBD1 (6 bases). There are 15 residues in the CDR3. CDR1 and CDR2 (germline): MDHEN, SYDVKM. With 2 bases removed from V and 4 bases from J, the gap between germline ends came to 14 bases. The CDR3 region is CASSLRGGQTYGYTF. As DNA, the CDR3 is TGTGCCAGCAGTTTACGGGGTGGACAGACCTATGGCTACACCTTC.

The CDR3 DNA is TGTGCCAGCAGCTTAGCACAGGGGGCATCACCCCTCCACTTT. Translation gives CASSLAQGASPLHF. V and J are TRBV7-9 and TRBJ1-6; 9 bases are a match to TRBD1. This CDR3 is built from 14 residues. The V gene's germline CDR1 is SEHNR and CDR2 FQNEAQ (reference sequence). V dropped 0 bases and J dropped 10; count of bases not matched to a gene: 1.

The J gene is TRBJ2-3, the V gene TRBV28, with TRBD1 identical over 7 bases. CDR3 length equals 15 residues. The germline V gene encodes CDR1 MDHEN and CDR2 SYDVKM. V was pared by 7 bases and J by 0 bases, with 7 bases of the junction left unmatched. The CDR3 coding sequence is TGTGCCAGCATTAGGGGGCCCGGGAGCACAGATACGCAGTATTTT. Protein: CASIRGPGSTDTQYF.

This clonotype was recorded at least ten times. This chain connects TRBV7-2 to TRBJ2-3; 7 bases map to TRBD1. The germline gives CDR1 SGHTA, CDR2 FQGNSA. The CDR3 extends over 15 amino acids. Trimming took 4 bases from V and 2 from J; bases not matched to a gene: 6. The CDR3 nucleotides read TGTGCCAGCAGCTCGGACAGGTCTTACACAGATACGCAGTATTTT. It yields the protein CASSSDRSYTDTQYF.

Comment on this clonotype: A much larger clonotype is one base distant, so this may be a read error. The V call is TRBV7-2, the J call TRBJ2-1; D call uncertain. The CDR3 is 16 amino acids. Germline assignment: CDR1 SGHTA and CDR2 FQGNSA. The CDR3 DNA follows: TGTGCCAGCAGCTTAACGGCTGTGACTCCCTACAATGGGCAGTTCTTC. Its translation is CASSLTAVTPYNGQFF.

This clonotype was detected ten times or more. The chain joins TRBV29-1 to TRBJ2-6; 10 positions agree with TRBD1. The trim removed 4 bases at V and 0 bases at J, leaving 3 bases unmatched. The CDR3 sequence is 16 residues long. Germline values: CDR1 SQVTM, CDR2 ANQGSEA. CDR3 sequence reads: CSVVGTGASGANVLTF. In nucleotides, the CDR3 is TGCAGCGTTGTCGGGACAGGGGCCTCTGGGGCCAACGTCCTGACTTTC.

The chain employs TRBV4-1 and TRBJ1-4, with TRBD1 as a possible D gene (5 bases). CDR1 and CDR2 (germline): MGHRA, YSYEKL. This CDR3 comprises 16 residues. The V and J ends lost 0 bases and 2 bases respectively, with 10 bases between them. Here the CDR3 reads CASSQEIRQTNEKLFF. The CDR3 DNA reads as TGCGCCAGCAGCCAAGAGATTCGACAGACTAATGAAAAACTGTTTTTT.

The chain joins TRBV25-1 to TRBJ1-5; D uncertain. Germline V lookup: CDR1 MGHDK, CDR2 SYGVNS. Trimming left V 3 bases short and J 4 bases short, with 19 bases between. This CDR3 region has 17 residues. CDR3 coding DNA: TGTGCCAGCAGTGATCCAAGGGTCATATCTTTGAATCAGCCCCAGCATTTT. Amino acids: CASSDPRVISLNQPQHF. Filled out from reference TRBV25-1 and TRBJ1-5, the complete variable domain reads EADIYQTPRYLVIGTGKKITLECSQTMGHDKMYWYQQDPGMELHLIHYSYGVNSTEKGDLSSESTVSRIRTEHFPLTLESARPSHTSQYLCASSDPRVISLNQPQHFGDGTRLSIL.

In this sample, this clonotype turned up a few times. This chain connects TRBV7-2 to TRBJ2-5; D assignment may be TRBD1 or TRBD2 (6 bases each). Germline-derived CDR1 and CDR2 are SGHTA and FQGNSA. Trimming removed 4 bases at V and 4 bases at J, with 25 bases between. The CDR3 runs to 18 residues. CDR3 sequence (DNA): TGTGCCAGCAGCTCCCTGGGGTTCCCGGGGGCGAGCGGAGAGACCCAGTACTTC. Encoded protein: CASSSLGFPGASGETQYF.

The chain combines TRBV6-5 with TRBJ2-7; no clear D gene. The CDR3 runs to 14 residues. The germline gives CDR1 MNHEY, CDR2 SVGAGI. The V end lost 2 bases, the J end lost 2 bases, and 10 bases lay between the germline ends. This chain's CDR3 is CASSYGPPPYEQYF. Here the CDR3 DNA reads TGTGCCAGCAGTTACGGGCCTCCACCCTACGAGCAGTACTTC.

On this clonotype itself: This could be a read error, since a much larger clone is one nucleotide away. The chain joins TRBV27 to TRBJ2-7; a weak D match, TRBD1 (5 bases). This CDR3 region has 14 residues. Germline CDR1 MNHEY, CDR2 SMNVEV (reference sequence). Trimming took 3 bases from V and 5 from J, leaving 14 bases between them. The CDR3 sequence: CASSFRDRTHEQYF. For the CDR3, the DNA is TGTGCCAGCAGTTTCCGTGACAGAACACACGAGCAGTACTTC.

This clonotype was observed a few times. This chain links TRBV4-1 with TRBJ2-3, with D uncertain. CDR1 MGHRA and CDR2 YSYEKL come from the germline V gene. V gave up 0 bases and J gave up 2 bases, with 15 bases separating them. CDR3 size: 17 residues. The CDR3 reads CASSQDPRTLFTDTQYF. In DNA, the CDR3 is TGCGCCAGCAGCCAAGATCCCAGGACCCTTTTCACAGATACGCAGTATTTT.

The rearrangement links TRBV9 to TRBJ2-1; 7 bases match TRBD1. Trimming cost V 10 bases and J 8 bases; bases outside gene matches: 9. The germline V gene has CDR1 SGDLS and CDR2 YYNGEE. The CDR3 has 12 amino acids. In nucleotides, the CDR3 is TGTGCCTCCTCGACAGGGTACGATGAGCAGTTCTTC. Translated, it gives CASSTGYDEQFF.

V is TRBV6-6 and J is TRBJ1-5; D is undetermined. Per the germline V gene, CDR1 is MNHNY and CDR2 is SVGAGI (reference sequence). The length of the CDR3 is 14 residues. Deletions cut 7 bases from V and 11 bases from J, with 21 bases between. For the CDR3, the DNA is TGTGCCAGCATGAATTTCCCCCAAACGCATTCCCAGCATTTT. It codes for CASMNFPQTHSQHF.

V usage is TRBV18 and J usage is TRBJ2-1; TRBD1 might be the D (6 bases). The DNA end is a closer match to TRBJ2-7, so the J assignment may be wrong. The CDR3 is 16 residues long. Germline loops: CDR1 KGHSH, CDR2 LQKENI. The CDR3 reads CASSPPSGASYNEQYF. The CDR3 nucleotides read TGTGCCAGCTCACCACCCTCAGGGGCCTCCTACAATGAGCAGTACTTC.

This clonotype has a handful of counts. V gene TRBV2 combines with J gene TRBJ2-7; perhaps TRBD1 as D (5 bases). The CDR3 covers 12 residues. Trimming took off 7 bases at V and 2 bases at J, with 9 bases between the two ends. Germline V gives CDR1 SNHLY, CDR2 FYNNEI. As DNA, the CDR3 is TGTGCCAGCACCTTGACAGCCTACGAGCAGTACTTC. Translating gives CASTLTAYEQYF.

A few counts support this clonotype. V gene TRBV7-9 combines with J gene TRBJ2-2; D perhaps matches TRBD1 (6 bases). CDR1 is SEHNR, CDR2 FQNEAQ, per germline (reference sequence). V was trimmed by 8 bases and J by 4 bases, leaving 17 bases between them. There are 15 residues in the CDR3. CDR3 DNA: TGTGCCAGCCGCGCCGGGACAACGCCCACCGGGGAGCTGTTTTTT. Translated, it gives CASRAGTTPTGELFF. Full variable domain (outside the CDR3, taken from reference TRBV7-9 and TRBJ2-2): DTGVSQNPRHKITKRGQNVTFRCDPISEHNRLYWYRQTLGQGPEFLTYFQNEAQLEKSRLLSDRFSAERPKGSFSTLEIQRTEQGDSAMYLCASRAGTTPTGELFFGEGSRLTVL.

CDR3 sequence (DNA): TGTGCCAGCAGCCAAGATCGGTCACCCCTCCACTTT. This translates into CASSQDRSPLHF. The chain joins TRBV3-1 to TRBJ1-6; D call uncertain. The germline V and J ends were trimmed by 0 bases and 10 bases, with 4 bases remaining between them. Germline V lookup: CDR1 LGHDT, CDR2 YNNKEL (reference sequence). CDR3 length: 12 amino acids.

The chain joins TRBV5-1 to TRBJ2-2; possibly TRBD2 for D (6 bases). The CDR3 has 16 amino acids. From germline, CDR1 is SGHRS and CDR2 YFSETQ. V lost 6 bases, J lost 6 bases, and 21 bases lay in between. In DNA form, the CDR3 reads TGCGCCAGCAACTCGGGTTCGACTAGTAAGGCCGGGGAGCTGTTTTTT. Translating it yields CASNSGSTSKAGELFF.

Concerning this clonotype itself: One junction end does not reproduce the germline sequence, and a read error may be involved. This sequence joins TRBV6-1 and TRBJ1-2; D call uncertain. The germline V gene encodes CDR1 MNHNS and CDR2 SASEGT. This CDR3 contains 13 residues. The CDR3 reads CASSQAANYGYTF. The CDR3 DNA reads TGTGCCAGCAGTCAAGCGGCTAACTATGGCTACACCTTC.

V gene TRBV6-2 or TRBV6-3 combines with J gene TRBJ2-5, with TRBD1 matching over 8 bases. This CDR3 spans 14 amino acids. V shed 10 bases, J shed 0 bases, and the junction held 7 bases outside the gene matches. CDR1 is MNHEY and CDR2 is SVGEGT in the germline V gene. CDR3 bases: TGTGCCACCAGAGGACAGGGCAACCAAGAGACCCAGTACTTC. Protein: CATRGQGNQETQYF.

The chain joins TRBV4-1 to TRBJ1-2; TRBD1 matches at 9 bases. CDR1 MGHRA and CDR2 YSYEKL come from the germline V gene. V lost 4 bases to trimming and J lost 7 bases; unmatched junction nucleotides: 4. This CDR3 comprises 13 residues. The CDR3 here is CASSPGTGFGYTF. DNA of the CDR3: TGCGCCAGCAGCCCCGGGACAGGGTTTGGCTACACCTTC.

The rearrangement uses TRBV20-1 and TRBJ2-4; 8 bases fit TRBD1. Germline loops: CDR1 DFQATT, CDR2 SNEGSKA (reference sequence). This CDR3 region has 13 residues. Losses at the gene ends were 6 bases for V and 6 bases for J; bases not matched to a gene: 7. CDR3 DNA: TGCAGTGCGCCGACAGGGGACTTAAACATTCAGTACTTC. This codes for CSAPTGDLNIQYF.